This TCR beta chain was recovered during a study of blood T cell repertoires in COVID-19. At the level of the study: COVID-19 samples from acute and convalescent phases originated in the United States, Italy and Spain. Sample material is recorded as cDNA or gDNA derived from T cells, B-cell-depleted T cells, or PBMCs.

The V gene lost 8 bases and the J gene lost 8 bases, with 7 bases spanning the gap. Germline loops: CDR1 SNHLY, CDR2 FYNNEI. This CDR3 contains 10 residues. Authors' analysis steps: By means of reference gene primer amplification, nucleated cell counts were estimated. Only in-frame clones appear in the TCRdb table, and some are missing; sequencing was by immunoSEQ multiplex PCR. V and J calls and clone size are as listed in that table; D and trimming were resolved from the DNA. The data show nearly 110,000 clones, roughly 80% seen once. This sequence originates from a woman aged 55-69 years with acute or convalescent COVID-19. The chain combines TRBV2 with TRBJ2-1; no definite D call. Material for sequencing was peripheral blood. The CDR3 is CASFSYEQFF. DNA of the CDR3: TGTGCCAGCTTTTCCTATGAGCAGTTCTTC.